This record concerns one TCR beta chain sequence. This clonotype was detected ten times or more. Its antigen target is currently unknown. Base qualities are not recorded, but no much larger clone differs from it by a single base. The record originates from a study of T-cell memory formation after mild COVID-19 (dated by TCRdb to 2020 to 2022). Broadly, across the study: TCR sequence clusters from the two donors were found to be largely donor specific. Longitudinal TCRalpha and TCRbeta repertoire sequencing tracked T-cell clones expanding and contracting after mild COVID-19 in two donors. Two young, previously healthy adult volunteers made up the cohort, one male and one female.

PBMCs were isolated by Ficoll-Paque density gradient centrifugation. Findings and caveats that apply to the study as a whole: Whether the second-wave clones peaking on day 37 were SARS-CoV-2 specific was not confirmed. The study included only a couple of mild cases, and larger cohorts that include severe cases with pre-infection samples were judged to be necessary. Clones contracting from day 15 to 85 had balanced CD4/CD8 phenotypes, while a second wave expanding from day 15 to 37 was biased towards CD4+. Contracting CD4+ clones were located mainly in the CM and EM memory subsets, whereas CD8+ clones were found to be enriched in EMRA. Some responding clones were found in pre-infection memory, which suggests that pre-existing cross-reactive memory T cells took part in the SARS-CoV-2 response.

In the germline V gene, CDR1 corresponds to LGHNA and CDR2 to YSLEER. Trimming costs V 4 bases and J 9 bases, and their ends lie 16 bases apart. Including cysteine and phenylalanine, the CDR3 has 14 amino acids. Left in the record is the CDR3 DNA by itself, 42 bases read in frame from the first base. Instrument on record: Illumina NovaSeq 6000. cDNA libraries for TCRalpha and TCRbeta were prepared by 5'RACE using constant-segment primers, with sample barcodes and unique molecular identifiers added. RNA was extracted from every sample with Trizol reagent. Libraries were amplified in two PCR steps, with a second sample barcode and Illumina TruSeq adapters added in the second step. Sequencing of the libraries was done on an Illumina NovaSeq, producing 2 x 150 bp paired-end reads. The authors processed their data as follows. The reads were demultiplexed and collapsed into UMI-guided consensus sequences using migec v1.2.7. Using mixcr v2.1.11, the UMI consensuses were aligned to TRA and TRB V and J templates and assembled into clonotypes. Clonotypes were classified as expanded or contracted when called significant by both edgeR and NoisET, with noise models trained on biological replicates. For edgeR calls, the thresholds were a false discovery rate-adjusted p below 0.01 and a log2 fold-change of 1. As an exploratory analysis of dynamics, PCA with hierarchical clustering was applied to max-normalized trajectories of the 1000 most abundant clonotypes. The CD4 or CD8 phenotype of responding clones was assigned using the separately sequenced CD4+ and CD8+ repertoires. Through fastp at Q25 and MiXCR, TCRdb rebuilt clones from the public reads, retaining in-frame beta chains. Each entry is one CDR3 protein sequence, shown with its most common DNA and genes. The V and J calls come from TCRdb's annotation, not from the publication. This sample gives more than 300,000 distinct CDR3 sequences in total; roughly an eighth of them show up just once. The ten largest clones represent about a fifth of the sample.

Sequences were obtained from PBMCs or a T cell subset sorted from them (not recorded which). This chain is built from TRBV4-3 and TRBJ2-1; the D region possibly corresponds to TRBD2 (6 bases align). The TCR was taken from a man aged 18 to 30 who had mild COVID-19 (a few samples of this study predate the infection). The sample titles of this study are shuffled in the database, so cell type and time point are left out; the donor was told from shared clones. For the CDR3, the sequence is CASSRDGGGIEQFF. The DNA sequence follows: TGCGCCAGCAGCCGGGACGGGGGAGGTATTGAGCAGTTCTTC.